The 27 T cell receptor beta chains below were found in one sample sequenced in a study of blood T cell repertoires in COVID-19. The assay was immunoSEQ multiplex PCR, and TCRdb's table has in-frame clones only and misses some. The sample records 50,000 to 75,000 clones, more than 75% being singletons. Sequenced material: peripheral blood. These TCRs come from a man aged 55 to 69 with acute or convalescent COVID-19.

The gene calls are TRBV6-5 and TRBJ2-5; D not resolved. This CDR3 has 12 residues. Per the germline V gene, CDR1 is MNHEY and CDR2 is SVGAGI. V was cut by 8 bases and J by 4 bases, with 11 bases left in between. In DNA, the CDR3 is TGTGCCAGCCAAGTGGCTAGAGAGACCCAGTACTTC. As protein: CASQVARETQYF.

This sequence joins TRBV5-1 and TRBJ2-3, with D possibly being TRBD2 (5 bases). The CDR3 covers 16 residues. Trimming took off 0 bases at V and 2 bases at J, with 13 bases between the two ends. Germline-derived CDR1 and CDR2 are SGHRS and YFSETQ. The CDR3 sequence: CASSLAPSSPTDTQYF. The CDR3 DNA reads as TGCGCCAGCAGCTTGGCACCCTCTAGCCCCACAGATACGCAGTATTTT. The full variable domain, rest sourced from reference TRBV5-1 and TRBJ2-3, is KAGVTQTPRYLIKTRGQQVTLSCSPISGHRSVSWYQQTPGQGLQFLFEYFSETQRNKGNFPGRFSGRQFSNSRSEMNVSTLELGDSALYLCASSLAPSSPTDTQYFGPGTRLTVL.

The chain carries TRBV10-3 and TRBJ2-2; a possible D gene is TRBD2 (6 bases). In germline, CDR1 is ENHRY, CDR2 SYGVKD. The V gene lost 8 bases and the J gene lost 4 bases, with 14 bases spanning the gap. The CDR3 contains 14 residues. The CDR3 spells CAIGGTIFTGELFF. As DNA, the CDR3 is TGTGCCATCGGCGGGACGATCTTCACCGGGGAGCTGTTTTTT.

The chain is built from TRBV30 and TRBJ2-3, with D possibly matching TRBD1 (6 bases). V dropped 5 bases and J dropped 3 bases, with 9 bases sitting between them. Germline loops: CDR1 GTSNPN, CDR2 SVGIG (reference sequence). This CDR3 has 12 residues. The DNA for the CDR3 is TGTGCCTGGTCCAGGGGTACAGATACGCAGTATTTT. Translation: CAWSRGTDTQYF.

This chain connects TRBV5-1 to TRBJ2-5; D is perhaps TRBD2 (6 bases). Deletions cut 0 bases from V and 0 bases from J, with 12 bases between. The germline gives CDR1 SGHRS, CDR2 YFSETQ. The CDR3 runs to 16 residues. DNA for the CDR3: TGCGCCAGCAGCTTGGACGGGGGAGTGTACCAAGAGACCCAGTACTTC. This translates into CASSLDGGVYQETQYF.

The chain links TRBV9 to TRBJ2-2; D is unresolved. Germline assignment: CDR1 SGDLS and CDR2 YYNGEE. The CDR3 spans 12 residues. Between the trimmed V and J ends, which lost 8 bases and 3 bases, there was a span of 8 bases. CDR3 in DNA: TGTGCCAGTACGCGTGACACCGGGGAGCTGTTTTTT. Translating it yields CASTRDTGELFF.

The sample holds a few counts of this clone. CDR3 protein: CASRRDSPLHF. The CDR3 bases are TGTGCCAGCAGGAGAGATTCACCCCTCCACTTT. The rearrangement uses TRBV21-1 and TRBJ1-6. TRBV21-1 is deemed a pseudogene. This CDR3 comprises 11 residues.

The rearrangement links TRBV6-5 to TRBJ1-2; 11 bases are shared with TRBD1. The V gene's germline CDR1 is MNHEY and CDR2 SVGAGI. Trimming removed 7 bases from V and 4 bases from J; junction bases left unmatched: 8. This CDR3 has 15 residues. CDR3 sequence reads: CASTPGTGGTYGYTF. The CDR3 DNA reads TGTGCCAGCACCCCCGGGACAGGGGGAACCTATGGCTACACCTTC.

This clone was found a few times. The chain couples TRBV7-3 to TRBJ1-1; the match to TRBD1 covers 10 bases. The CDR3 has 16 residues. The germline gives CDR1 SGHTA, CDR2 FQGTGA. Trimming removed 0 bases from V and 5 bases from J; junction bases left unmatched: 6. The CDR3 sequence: CASSLTGTGVRTEAFF. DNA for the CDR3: TGTGCCAGCAGCTTAACGGGGACAGGGGTAAGGACTGAAGCTTTCTTT.

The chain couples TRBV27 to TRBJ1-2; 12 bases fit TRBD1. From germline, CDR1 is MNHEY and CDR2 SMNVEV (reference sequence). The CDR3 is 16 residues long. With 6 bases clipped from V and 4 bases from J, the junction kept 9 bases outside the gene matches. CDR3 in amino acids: CASRKPGQGAGYGYTF. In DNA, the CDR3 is TGTGCCAGCAGGAAACCGGGACAGGGGGCGGGCTATGGCTACACCTTC.

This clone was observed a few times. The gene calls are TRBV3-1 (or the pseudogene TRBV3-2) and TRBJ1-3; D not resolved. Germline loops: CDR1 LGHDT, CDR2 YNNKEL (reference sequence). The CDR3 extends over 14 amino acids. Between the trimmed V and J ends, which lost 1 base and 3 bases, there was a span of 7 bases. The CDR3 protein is CASSQASLGNTIYF. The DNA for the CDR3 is TGTGCCAGCAGCCAAGCCTCTCTTGGAAACACCATATATTTT.

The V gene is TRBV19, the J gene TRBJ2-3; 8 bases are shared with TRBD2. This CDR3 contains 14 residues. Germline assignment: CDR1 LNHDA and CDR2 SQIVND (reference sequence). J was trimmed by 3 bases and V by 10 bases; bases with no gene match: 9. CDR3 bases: TGTGCCACCCTAACGGGGGGGCGGACAGATACGCAGTATTTT. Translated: CATLTGGRTDTQYF. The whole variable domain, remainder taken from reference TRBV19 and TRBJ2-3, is DGGITQSPKYLFRKEGQNVTLSCEQNLNHDAMYWYRQDPGQGLRLIYYSQIVNDFQKGDIAEGYSVSREKKESFPLTVTSAQKNPTAFYLCATLTGGRTDTQYFGPGTRLTVL.

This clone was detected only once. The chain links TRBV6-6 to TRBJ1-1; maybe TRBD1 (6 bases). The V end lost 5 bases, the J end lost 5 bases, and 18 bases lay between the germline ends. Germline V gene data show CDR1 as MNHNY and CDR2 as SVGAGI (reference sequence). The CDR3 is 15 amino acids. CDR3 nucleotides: TGTGCCAGCAGTGGGGGGGGCAAGGTGGGTACTGAAGCTTTCTTT. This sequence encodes CASSGGGKVGTEAFF.

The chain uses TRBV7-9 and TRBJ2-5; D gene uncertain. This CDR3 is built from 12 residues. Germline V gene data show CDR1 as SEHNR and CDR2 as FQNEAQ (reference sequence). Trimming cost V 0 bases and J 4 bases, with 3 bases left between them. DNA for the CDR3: TGTGCCAGCAGCTTAGCGCGAGAGACCCAGTACTTC. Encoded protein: CASSLARETQYF.

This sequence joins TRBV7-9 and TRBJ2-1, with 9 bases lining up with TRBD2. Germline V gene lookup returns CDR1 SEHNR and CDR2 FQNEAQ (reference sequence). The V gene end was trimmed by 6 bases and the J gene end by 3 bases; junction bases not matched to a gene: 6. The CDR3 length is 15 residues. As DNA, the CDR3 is TGTGCCAGCAGAGGGGTAGCGGGGGTCTACAATGAGCAGTTCTTC. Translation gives CASRGVAGVYNEQFF. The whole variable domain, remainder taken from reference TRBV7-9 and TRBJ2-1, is DTGVSQNPRHKITKRGQNVTFRCDPISEHNRLYWYRQTLGQGPEFLTYFQNEAQLEKSRLLSDRFSAERPKGSFSTLEIQRTEQGDSAMYLCASRGVAGVYNEQFFGPGTRLTVL.

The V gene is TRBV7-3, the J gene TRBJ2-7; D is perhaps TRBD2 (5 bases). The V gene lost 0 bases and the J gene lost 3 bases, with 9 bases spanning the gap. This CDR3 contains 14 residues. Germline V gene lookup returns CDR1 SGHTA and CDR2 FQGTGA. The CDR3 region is CASSLTPGNYEQYF. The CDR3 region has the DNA TGTGCCAGCAGCTTAACGCCGGGGAACTACGAGCAGTACTTC.

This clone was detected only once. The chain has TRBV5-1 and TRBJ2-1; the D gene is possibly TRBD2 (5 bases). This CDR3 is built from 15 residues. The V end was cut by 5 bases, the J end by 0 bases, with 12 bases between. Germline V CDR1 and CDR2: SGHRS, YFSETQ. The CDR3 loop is CASRLVLSSYNEQFF. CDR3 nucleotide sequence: TGCGCCAGCAGACTAGTCCTGAGCTCCTACAATGAGCAGTTCTTC.

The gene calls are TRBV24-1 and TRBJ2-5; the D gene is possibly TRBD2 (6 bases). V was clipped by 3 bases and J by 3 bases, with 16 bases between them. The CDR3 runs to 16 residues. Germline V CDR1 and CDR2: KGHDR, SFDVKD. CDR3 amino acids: CATSDPAGDFKETQYF. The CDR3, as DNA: TGTGCCACCAGTGATCCGGCCGGGGACTTTAAAGAGACCCAGTACTTC.

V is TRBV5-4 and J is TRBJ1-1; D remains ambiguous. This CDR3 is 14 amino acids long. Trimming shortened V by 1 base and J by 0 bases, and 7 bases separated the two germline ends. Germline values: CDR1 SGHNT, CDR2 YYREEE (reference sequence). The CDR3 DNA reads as TGTGCCAGCAGCTTGATGGGCATGAACACTGAAGCTTTCTTT. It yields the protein CASSLMGMNTEAFF.

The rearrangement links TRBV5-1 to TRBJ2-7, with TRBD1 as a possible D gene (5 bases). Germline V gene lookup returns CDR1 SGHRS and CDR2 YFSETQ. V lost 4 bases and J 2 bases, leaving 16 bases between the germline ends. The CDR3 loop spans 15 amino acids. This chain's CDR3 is CASSLSQGPTYEQYF. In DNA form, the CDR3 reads TGCGCCAGCAGCCTTTCCCAGGGTCCCACCTACGAGCAGTACTTC. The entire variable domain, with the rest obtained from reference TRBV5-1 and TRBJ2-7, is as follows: KAGVTQTPRYLIKTRGQQVTLSCSPISGHRSVSWYQQTPGQGLQFLFEYFSETQRNKGNFPGRFSGRQFSNSRSEMNVSTLELGDSALYLCASSLSQGPTYEQYFGPGTRLTVT.

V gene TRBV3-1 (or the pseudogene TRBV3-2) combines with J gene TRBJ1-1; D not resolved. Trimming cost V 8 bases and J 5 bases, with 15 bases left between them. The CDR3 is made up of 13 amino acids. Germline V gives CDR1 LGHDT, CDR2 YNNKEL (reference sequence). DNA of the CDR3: TGTGCCAGCGGGGAGGGCGTTGGGACTGAAGCTTTCTTT. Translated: CASGEGVGTEAFF.

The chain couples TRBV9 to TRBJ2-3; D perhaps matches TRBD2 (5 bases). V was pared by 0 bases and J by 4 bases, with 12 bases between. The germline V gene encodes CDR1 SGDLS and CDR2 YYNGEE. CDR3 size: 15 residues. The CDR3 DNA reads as TGTGCCAGCAGCGTAGGATTAGCGCGATCAGATACGCAGTATTTT. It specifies CASSVGLARSDTQYF.

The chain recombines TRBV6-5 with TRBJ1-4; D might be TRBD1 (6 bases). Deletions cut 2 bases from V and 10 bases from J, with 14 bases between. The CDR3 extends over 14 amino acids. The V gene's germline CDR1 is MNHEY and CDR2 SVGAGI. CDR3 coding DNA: TGTGCCAGCAGTTACCGACAGGAAAAGGGAAAACTGTTTTTT. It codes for CASSYRQEKGKLFF.

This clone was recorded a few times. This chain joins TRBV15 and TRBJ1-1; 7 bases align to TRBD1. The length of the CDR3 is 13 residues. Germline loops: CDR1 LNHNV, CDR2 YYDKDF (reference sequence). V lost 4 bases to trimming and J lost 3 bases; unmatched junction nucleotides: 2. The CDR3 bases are TGTGCCACCAGCATCAGGGGGGACACTGAAGCTTTCTTT. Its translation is CATSIRGDTEAFF.

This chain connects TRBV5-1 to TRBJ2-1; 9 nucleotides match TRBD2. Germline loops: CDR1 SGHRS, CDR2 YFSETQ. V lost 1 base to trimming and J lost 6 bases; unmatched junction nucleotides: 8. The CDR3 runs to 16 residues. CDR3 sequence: CASSLFSRGGLNEQFF. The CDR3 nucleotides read TGCGCCAGCAGCTTGTTCTCGCGGGGGGGGCTCAATGAGCAGTTCTTC.

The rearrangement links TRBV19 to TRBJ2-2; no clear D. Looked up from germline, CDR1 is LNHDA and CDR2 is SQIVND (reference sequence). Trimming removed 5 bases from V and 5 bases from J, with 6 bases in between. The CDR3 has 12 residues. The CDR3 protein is CASSLLTGELFF. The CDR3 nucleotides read TGTGCCAGTAGTTTATTAACCGGGGAGCTGTTTTTT.

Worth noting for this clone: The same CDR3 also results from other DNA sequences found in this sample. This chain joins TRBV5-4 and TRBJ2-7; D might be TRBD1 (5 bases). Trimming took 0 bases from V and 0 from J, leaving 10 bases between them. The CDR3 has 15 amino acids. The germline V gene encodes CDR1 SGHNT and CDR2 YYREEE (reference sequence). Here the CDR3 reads CASSLGQGSSYEQYF. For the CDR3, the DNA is TGTGCCAGCAGCTTGGGTCAGGGCTCCTCCTACGAGCAGTACTTC. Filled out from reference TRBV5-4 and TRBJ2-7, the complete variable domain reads ETGVTQSPTHLIKTRGQQVTLRCSSQSGHNTVSWYQQALGQGPQFIFQYYREEENGRGNFPPRFSGLQFPNYSSELNVNALELDDSALYLCASSLGQGSSYEQYFGPGTRLTVT.